The clone carrying this TCR beta chain was detected only once. Antigen unknown. The V gene's germline CDR1 is MDHEN and CDR2 SYDVKM. This CDR3 spans 19 amino acids. The trim removed 4 bases at V and 2 bases at J, leaving 19 bases unmatched. Produced via immunoSEQ multiplex PCR; TCRdb's table is partial and in-frame only. The repertoire holds some 27,000 clones, with approximately 93% as singletons. This entry comes from a study of graft-versus-host responses after intestinal transplantation. Overall study results and limits: Declining HvG levels early post-transplant were linked to peak circulating GvH clone levels.

This sequence was found in a human patient who received an intestinal transplant, so some T cells may come from the graft donor. The V gene is TRBV28, the J gene TRBJ1-2; TRBD1 agrees at 7 bases. Sample: PBMCs, taken 18 days after transplant. CDR3 residues: CASSSPSGTVKGGNYGYTF. The DNA for the CDR3 is TGTGCCAGCAGTTCCCCTTCTGGGACAGTGAAGGGTGGAAACTATGGCTACACCTTC.